This T cell receptor (beta chain) was documented in a study of blood T cell repertoires in COVID-19. Study overall: T cells, B-cell-depleted T cells, or PBMCs supplied cDNA or gDNA.

Looked up from germline, CDR1 is MNHEY and CDR2 is SMNVEV (reference sequence). CDR3 length equals 14 residues. Trimming pared 5 bases from V and 0 bases from J, leaving 10 bases between. In assigning cohorts, the study relied on participant-reported clinical history. The recovered donors of Cohort 3 showed two negative PCRs, clearance, or symptom resolution. This clone was detected once. Original data processing: Researchers report that nucleated cell counts were estimated from reference gene primer amplification. Some clones are missing from TCRdb's copy, which holds only in-frame ones; the method was immunoSEQ multiplex PCR. That table furnishes V, J and clone size, whereas the DNA furnished D and trimming. The sample yields a few hundred thousand clones, approximately 90% seen once.

Sequencing input: PBMCs or T cells enriched from blood (not recorded which). The chain employs TRBV27 and TRBJ1-1, with D uncertain. This clonotype originated in a man under 40 who had recovered from COVID-19. For the CDR3, the DNA is TGTGCCAGCAGTCCCAGTGGTATGAACACTGAAGCTTTCTTT. This encodes CASSPSGMNTEAFF.